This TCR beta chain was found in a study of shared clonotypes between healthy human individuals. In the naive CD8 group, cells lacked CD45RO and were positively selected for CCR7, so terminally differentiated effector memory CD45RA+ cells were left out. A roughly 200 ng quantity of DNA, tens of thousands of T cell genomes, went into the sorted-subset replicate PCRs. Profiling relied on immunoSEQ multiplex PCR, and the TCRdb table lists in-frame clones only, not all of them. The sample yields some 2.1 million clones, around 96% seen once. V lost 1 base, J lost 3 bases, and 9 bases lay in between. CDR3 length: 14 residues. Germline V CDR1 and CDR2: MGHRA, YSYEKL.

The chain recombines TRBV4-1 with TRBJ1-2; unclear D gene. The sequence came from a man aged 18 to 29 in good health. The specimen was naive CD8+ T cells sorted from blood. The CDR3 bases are TGCGCCAGCAGCCAAGTAGGAGATTACTATGGCTACACCTTC. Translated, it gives CASSQVGDYYGYTF.